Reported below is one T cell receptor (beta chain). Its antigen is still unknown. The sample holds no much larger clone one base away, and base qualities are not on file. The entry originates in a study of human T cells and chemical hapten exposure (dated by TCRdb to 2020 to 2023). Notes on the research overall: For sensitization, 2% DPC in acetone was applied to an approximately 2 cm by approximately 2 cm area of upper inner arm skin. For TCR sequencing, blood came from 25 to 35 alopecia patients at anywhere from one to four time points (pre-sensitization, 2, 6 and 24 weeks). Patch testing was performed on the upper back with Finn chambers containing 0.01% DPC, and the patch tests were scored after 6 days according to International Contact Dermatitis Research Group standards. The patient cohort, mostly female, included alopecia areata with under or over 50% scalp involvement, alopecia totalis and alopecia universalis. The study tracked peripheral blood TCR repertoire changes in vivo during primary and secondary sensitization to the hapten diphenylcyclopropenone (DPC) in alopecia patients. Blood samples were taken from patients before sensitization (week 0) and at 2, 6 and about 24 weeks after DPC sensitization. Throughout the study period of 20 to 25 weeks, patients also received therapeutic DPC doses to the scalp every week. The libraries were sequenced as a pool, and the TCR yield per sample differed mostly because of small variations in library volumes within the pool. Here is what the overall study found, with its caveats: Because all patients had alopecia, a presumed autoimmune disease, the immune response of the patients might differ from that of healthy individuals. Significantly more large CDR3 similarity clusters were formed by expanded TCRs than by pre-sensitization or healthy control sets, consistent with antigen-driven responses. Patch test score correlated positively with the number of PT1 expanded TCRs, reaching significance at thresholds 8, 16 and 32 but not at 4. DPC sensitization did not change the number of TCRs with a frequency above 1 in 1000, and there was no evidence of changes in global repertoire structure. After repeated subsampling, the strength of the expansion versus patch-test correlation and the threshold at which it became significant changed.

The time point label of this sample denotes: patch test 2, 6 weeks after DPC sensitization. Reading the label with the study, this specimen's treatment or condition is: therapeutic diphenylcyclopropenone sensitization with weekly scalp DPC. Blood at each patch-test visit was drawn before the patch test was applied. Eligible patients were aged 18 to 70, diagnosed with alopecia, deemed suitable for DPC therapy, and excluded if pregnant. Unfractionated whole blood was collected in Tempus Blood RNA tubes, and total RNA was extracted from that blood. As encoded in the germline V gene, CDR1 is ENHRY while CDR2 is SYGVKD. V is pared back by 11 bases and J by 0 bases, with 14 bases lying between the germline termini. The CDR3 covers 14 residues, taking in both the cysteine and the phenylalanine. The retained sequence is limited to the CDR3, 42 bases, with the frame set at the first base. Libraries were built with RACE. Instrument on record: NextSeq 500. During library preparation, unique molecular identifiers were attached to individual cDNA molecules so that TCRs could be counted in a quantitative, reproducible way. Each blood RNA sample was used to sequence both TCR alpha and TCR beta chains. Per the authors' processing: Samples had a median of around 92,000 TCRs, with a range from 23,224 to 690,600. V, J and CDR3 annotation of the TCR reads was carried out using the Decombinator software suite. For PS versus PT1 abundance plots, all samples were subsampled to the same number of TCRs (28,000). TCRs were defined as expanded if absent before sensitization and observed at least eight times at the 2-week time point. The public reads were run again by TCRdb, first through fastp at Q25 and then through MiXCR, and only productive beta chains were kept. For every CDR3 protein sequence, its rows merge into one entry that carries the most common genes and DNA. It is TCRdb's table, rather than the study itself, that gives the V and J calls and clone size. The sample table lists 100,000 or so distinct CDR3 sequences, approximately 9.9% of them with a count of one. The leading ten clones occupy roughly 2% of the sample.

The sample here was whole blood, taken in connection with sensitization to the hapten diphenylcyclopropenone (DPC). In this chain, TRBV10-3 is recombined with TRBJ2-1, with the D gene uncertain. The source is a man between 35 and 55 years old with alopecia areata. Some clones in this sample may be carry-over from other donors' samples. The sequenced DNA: TGTGCCTCACGACCGACGGACTCCTACAATGAGCAGTTCTTC. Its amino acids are CASRPTDSYNEQFF.